The 14 T cell receptor beta chains presented below share a single source sample, sequenced in a study of CD8 T cells in ankylosing spondylitis. TCRdb re-called the 5' RACE reads through MiXCR, storing one row per CDR3 protein. The sample lists about 17,000 distinct CDR3 sequences, 7% to 10% occurring once. Sequencing was done on a sample of blood. The receptors come from a male donor with ankylosing spondylitis or in good health (not recorded which).

The sample holds many counts of this clonotype. The rearrangement joins TRBV20-1 to TRBJ1-2; 8 bases agree with TRBD1. This CDR3 has 12 residues. Trimming cost V 6 bases and J 5 bases; bases outside gene matches: 5. Germline lookup yields CDR1 DFQATT and CDR2 SNEGSKA (reference sequence). The CDR3 DNA follows: TGCAGTGCCTCCGGGACAGGTTATGGCTACACCTTC. The encoded protein is CSASGTGYGYTF.

This clonotype was detected ten times or more. This chain joins TRBV20-1 and TRBJ1-2; TRBD1 agrees at 8 bases. CDR3 length: 14 residues. Trimming at V came to 3 bases and at J to 4 bases, leaving 7 bases not matched to a gene. Per germline, CDR1 DFQATT and CDR2 SNEGSKA (reference sequence). DNA for the CDR3: TGCAGTGCTAGTCAGGGGGACAGGATCTATGGCTACACCTTC. It specifies CSASQGDRIYGYTF.

In its sample, this clonotype was seen many times. This chain links TRBV20-1 with TRBJ2-1; 9 bases align to TRBD2. Per the germline V gene, CDR1 is DFQATT and CDR2 is SNEGSKA (reference sequence). The trim removed 4 bases at V and 9 bases at J, leaving 10 bases unmatched. The length of the CDR3 is 14 residues. The CDR3 spells CSAKKGSGSTEQFF. In DNA, the CDR3 is TGCAGTGCTAAAAAAGGTAGCGGGAGTACTGAGCAGTTCTTC.

This clonotype turned up a few times. The rearrangement joins TRBV20-1 to TRBJ2-1; 14 nucleotides align to TRBD2. Trimming removed 5 bases from V and 7 bases from J; junction bases left unmatched: 4. CDR1 DFQATT and CDR2 SNEGSKA come from the germline V gene (reference sequence). This CDR3 has 14 amino acids. Written as DNA, the CDR3 is TGCAGTGCTTCCGGGACTAGCGGGAGAAATGAGCAGTTCTTC. This codes for CSASGTSGRNEQFF.

In this sample, this clonotype turned up many times. This chain connects TRBV5-1 to TRBJ1-4; 8 nucleotides match TRBD1. Germline CDR1 SGHRS, CDR2 YFSETQ. The length of the CDR3 is 15 residues. Losses at the gene ends were 5 bases for V and 7 bases for J; bases not matched to a gene: 10. CDR3 region: CASRPSDRGGEKLFF. The DNA for the CDR3 is TGCGCCAGCAGACCGTCCGACAGGGGTGGTGAAAAACTGTTTTTT.

Ten or more counts support this clonotype. The J gene is TRBJ2-1, the V gene TRBV6-6, with 9 nucleotides matching TRBD1. The V gene's germline CDR1 is MNHNY and CDR2 SVGAGI (reference sequence). Germline trimming cut 6 bases from V and 4 bases from J; bases unmatched to any gene: 10. The CDR3 contains 16 residues. The CDR3 region is CASRGTGSPRYNEQFF. DNA of the CDR3: TGTGCCAGCAGGGGGACAGGGAGCCCTCGTTACAATGAGCAGTTCTTC.

The J gene is TRBJ2-2, the V gene TRBV14; D remains ambiguous. Germline-derived CDR1 and CDR2 are SGHDN and FVKESK. This CDR3 is 13 amino acids long. V lost 1 base to trimming and J lost 2 bases, with 2 bases between them. The CDR3 coding sequence is TGTGCCAGCAGCCAAGTAAACACCGGGGAGCTGTTTTTT. Translating gives CASSQVNTGELFF. The variable domain in full, completed from reference TRBV14 and TRBJ2-2, reads EAGVTQFPSHSVIEKGQTVTLRCDPISGHDNLYWYRRVMGKEIKFLLHFVKESKQDESGMPNNRFLAERTGGTYSTLKVQPAELEDSGVYFCASSQVNTGELFFGEGSRLTVL.

The sample holds a few counts of this clonotype. The J gene is TRBJ2-1, the V gene TRBV11-2; the match to TRBD2 covers 10 bases. Losses at the gene ends were 4 bases for V and 5 bases for J; bases not matched to a gene: 5. The CDR3 is 15 amino acids. Germline values: CDR1 SGHAT, CDR2 FQNNGV. The CDR3 sequence: CASSSTSGRNNEQFF. The CDR3 DNA reads TGTGCCAGCAGCTCGACTAGCGGGCGGAACAATGAGCAGTTCTTC.

The CDR3, as DNA: TGTGCCAGCAGTCTAGCCGGGACAGGGTCGGCCGGGGAGCTGTTTTTT. Its protein is CASSLAGTGSAGELFF. The chain carries TRBV28 and TRBJ2-2, with 9 bases aligning to TRBD1. The germline CDR1 and CDR2 sequences are MDHEN and SYDVKM. V shed 5 bases, J shed 6 bases, and the junction held 10 bases outside the gene matches. The CDR3 is made up of 16 amino acids.

The chain links TRBV14 to TRBJ1-1; D might be TRBD1 (6 bases). CDR3 length: 18 residues. Trimming pared 2 bases from V and 0 bases from J, leaving 19 bases between. The germline V gene encodes CDR1 SGHDN and CDR2 FVKESK. This chain's CDR3 is CASSQRPSNRDMNTEAFF. The DNA of the CDR3 is TGTGCCAGCAGCCAAAGACCGTCGAACAGGGATATGAACACTGAAGCTTTCTTT.

This clonotype was seen many times. The CDR3 protein is CASRPTSGRDTGELFF. In DNA form, the CDR3 reads TGTGCCAGCAGACCGACTAGCGGGAGGGACACCGGGGAGCTGTTTTTT. The J gene is TRBJ2-2, the V gene TRBV6-6; 14 nucleotides align to TRBD2. V was clipped by 6 bases and J by 3 bases; unmatched bases: 3. The CDR3 length is 16 residues. In germline, CDR1 is MNHNY, CDR2 SVGAGI (reference sequence).

The genes are TRBV7-9 and TRBJ1-1; perhaps TRBD1 as D (5 bases). This CDR3 comprises 14 residues. From germline, CDR1 is SEHNR and CDR2 FQNEAQ (reference sequence). V was trimmed by 2 bases and J by 6 bases, leaving 13 bases between them. In DNA, the CDR3 is TGTGCCAGCAGCTTAAGTGGGACTAGGTCTGAAGCTTTCTTT. Translating it yields CASSLSGTRSEAFF.

This clonotype was observed many times. The rearrangement uses TRBV27 and TRBJ2-1; 11 nucleotides match TRBD2. V shed 4 bases, J shed 15 bases, and the junction held 11 bases outside the gene matches. Germline CDR1 reads MNHEY; CDR2 reads SMNVEV (reference sequence). The CDR3 loop spans 14 amino acids. The CDR3 loop is CASSYRLAGPSTFF. Written as DNA, the CDR3 is TGTGCCAGCAGTTACCGACTAGCGGGACCATCAACGTTCTTC.

This chain links TRBV5-1 with TRBJ2-1, with D perhaps TRBD1 (6 bases). The CDR3 totals 14 residues. Per the germline V gene, CDR1 is SGHRS and CDR2 is YFSETQ. Trimming removed 4 bases from V and 5 bases from J, with 13 bases in between. The CDR3 bases are TGCGCCAGCAGCCCCCAGGGGCCCGACAATGAGCAGTTCTTC. Amino acid sequence: CASSPQGPDNEQFF.